The 15 T cell receptor beta chains given below trace back to one sample, sequenced in a study of OX40 agonist ivuxolimab in advanced cancers. The assay was immunoSEQ multiplex PCR, and TCRdb's table has in-frame clones only and misses some. Of tens of thousands of clones in the sample, roughly 88% were seen once. This specimen was CD4+ or CD8+ T cells sorted from blood, taken in a trial of the OX40 agonist ivuxolimab. These receptor sequences come from an adult with an advanced solid tumor such as melanoma, head and neck, liver or kidney cancer.

The chain couples TRBV21-1 to TRBJ1-1. TRBV21-1 is annotated as a pseudogene. This CDR3 spans 14 amino acids. CDR3 bases: TGTGCCAGCAACCTGACTCCCCCGGGGACTGAAGCTTTCTTT. Translation gives CASNLTPPGTEAFF.

CDR3 amino acids: CASREQYTEAFF. The CDR3 DNA reads TGTGCCAGCAGGGAACAGTACACTGAAGCTTTCTTT. The rearrangement links TRBV6-6 to TRBJ1-1; D unresolved. With 6 bases removed from V and 3 bases from J, the gap between germline ends came to 8 bases. The CDR3 is 12 residues long. Germline V lookup: CDR1 MNHNY, CDR2 SVGAGI (reference sequence).

This rearrangement joins TRBV5-6 to TRBJ2-7, with D uncertain. Germline V CDR1 and CDR2: SGHDT, YYEEEE. The V gene lost 4 bases and the J gene lost 3 bases, with 11 bases spanning the gap. The CDR3 is 13 amino acids. The CDR3 DNA sequence: TGTGCCAGCAGCGATAAGGGTGGCTACGAGCAGTACTTC. Translation: CASSDKGGYEQYF.

On this clone itself: The same CDR3 can be traced to other DNA sequences in this sample. The V call is TRBV14, the J call TRBJ2-7; the match to TRBD1 covers 7 bases. V gave up 4 bases and J gave up 4 bases; unmatched junction bases: 10. The CDR3 spans 15 residues. The V gene's germline CDR1 is SGHDN and CDR2 FVKESK. The CDR3 here is CASSRTPGQYYEQYF. The DNA of the CDR3 is TGTGCCAGCAGCCGAACACCGGGACAGTATTACGAGCAGTACTTC.

The rearrangement joins TRBV7-8 to TRBJ2-5; 7 bases are shared with TRBD1. The J call may be wrong; the DNA end is better matched by TRBJ2-7. There are 15 residues in the CDR3. Looked up from germline, CDR1 is SGHVS and CDR2 is FQNEAQ. DNA for the CDR3: TGTGCCAGCAGCTTAGAAGCCCAGGGGGTTGACGAGCAGTACTTC. This sequence encodes CASSLEAQGVDEQYF.

V gene TRBV4-1 combines with J gene TRBJ2-3, with TRBD2 matching over 9 bases. Germline V gene lookup returns CDR1 MGHRA and CDR2 YSYEKL. The CDR3 is 15 residues long. The ends lost 1 base at V and 1 base at J; junction bases unmatched: 0. The CDR3 nucleotides read TGCGCCAGCAGCCAAGCTAGCGGGGGCACAGATACGCAGTATTTT. This codes for CASSQASGGTDTQYF.

The chain links TRBV9 to TRBJ2-1, with 8 nucleotides matching TRBD1. This CDR3 comprises 15 residues. The trim removed 1 base at V and 7 bases at J, leaving 7 bases unmatched. From germline, CDR1 is SGDLS and CDR2 YYNGEE. In DNA, the CDR3 is TGTGCCAGCAGCGTACAGGGGGCGACTAGTAATGAGCAGTTCTTC. This codes for CASSVQGATSNEQFF.

To note about this clone: One end of the junction is discordant with germline, which a read error may explain. The chain recombines TRBV7-7 with TRBJ2-1, with 8 bases matching TRBD2. This CDR3 region has 15 residues. Germline V CDR1 and CDR2: SSHAT, FNYEAQ (reference sequence). The DNA for the CDR3 is TGTGCTAGCAGCTTACGGGAGGGCCTGGGTAATGAGCAGTTCTTC. Protein sequence: CASSLREGLGNEQFF.

V and J are TRBV28 and TRBJ2-7, with TRBD2 matching over 7 bases. With V trimmed by 3 bases and J by 6 bases, 5 bases remained unmatched. CDR1 is MDHEN, CDR2 SYDVKM, per germline. The CDR3 extends over 13 amino acids. The CDR3: CASSLGGVAEQYF. The DNA for the CDR3 is TGTGCCAGCAGTTTGGGGGGGGTAGCCGAGCAGTACTTC.

This rearrangement joins TRBV7-2 to TRBJ1-2, with D perhaps TRBD1 (5 bases). Germline V gene lookup returns CDR1 SGHTA and CDR2 FQGNSA. This CDR3 has 15 residues. Trimming removed 5 bases from V and 2 bases from J, with 15 bases in between. DNA for the CDR3: TGTGCCAGCAGCGAGTCCACGGGGGGGAACTATGGCTACACCTTC. This encodes CASSESTGGNYGYTF.

This clone was seen more than once but under ten times. The chain links TRBV7-8 to TRBJ1-1, with TRBD1 as a possible D gene (6 bases). Deletions cut 8 bases from V and 7 bases from J, with 11 bases between. The CDR3 has 11 residues. Per germline, CDR1 SGHVS and CDR2 FQNEAQ. The CDR3 protein is CASSRQDEAFF. The DNA for the CDR3 is TGTGCCAGCTCCCGACAGGATGAAGCTTTCTTT.

The chain combines TRBV28 with TRBJ2-1; D is ambiguous. There are 16 residues in the CDR3. The V end was cut by 7 bases, the J end by 4 bases, with 20 bases between. CDR1 and CDR2 (germline): MDHEN, SYDVKM. The CDR3 bases are TGTGCCAGCAAGGTCAGTGTAGGTACCACGTACAATGAGCAGTTCTTC. Translating gives CASKVSVGTTYNEQFF.

The V call is TRBV7-8, the J call TRBJ1-4, with 8 bases that match TRBD1. With V trimmed by 4 bases and J by 10 bases, 8 bases remained unmatched. This CDR3 comprises 14 residues. Germline CDR1 SGHVS, CDR2 FQNEAQ. CDR3 bases: TGTGCCAGCAGCTCACGGACAGGGCCTTTAAAACTGTTTTTT. Protein sequence: CASSSRTGPLKLFF.

The chain recombines TRBV25-1 with TRBJ2-5, with D uncertain. Germline values: CDR1 MGHDK, CDR2 SYGVNS. With 3 bases removed from V and 2 bases from J, the gap between germline ends came to 7 bases. This CDR3 comprises 13 residues. CDR3 in amino acids: CASSDSVQETQYF. The CDR3 region has the DNA TGTGCCAGCAGTGATTCTGTACAAGAGACCCAGTACTTC.

This chain links TRBV7-9 with TRBJ1-2; 7 bases agree with TRBD1. Trimming took 5 bases from V and 1 from J; bases not matched to a gene: 16. CDR1 and CDR2 from the germline V gene are SEHNR and FQNEAQ (reference sequence). This CDR3 has 18 residues. CDR3 loop: CASSDTGTASGHNYGYTF. CDR3 in DNA: TGTGCCAGCAGCGATACCGGGACAGCCTCAGGGCATAACTATGGCTACACCTTC.